This passage covers 27 T cell receptor beta chains from one sample sequenced in a study of a mutant IDH1 vaccine in newly diagnosed glioma. Time point meaning: week 47, end of study. A 20-mer mutant IDH1 peptide at 300 ug was injected subcutaneously with topical imiquimod. No cognate antigen is known for these TCRs. Generated by immunoSEQ multiplex PCR, the TCRdb table keeps only in-frame clones and is missing some. Among 30,000 to 40,000 clones, about 86% were seen once, and the ten largest hold around 12%. Sequencing was performed on PBMCs, taken from a glioma patient whose treatment included an IDH1 peptide vaccine. The origin of the receptors is a woman aged 25 to 39 with glioma.

V gene TRBV10-2 combines with J gene TRBJ2-7, with TRBD1 matching over 7 bases. The CDR3 totals 12 residues. Trimming cost V 5 bases and J 4 bases; bases outside gene matches: 2. The germline V gene has CDR1 WSHSY and CDR2 SAAADI. The CDR3 loop is CASSQQGYEQYF. The CDR3 region has the DNA TGCGCCAGCAGTCAACAGGGGTACGAGCAGTACTTC.

The genes are TRBV5-1 and TRBJ2-5; no clear D. V gave up 0 bases and J gave up 5 bases, with 8 bases separating them. CDR3 length: 13 amino acids. From germline, CDR1 is SGHRS and CDR2 YFSETQ. The CDR3 is CASSLGTWETQYF. The CDR3 DNA is TGCGCCAGCAGCTTGGGGACGTGGGAGACCCAGTACTTC. The full variable domain, its missing parts supplied by reference TRBV5-1 and TRBJ2-5, is KAGVTQTPRYLIKTRGQQVTLSCSPISGHRSVSWYQQTPGQGLQFLFEYFSETQRNKGNFPGRFSGRQFSNSRSEMNVSTLELGDSALYLCASSLGTWETQYFGPGTRLLVL.

The chain is built from TRBV5-4 and TRBJ2-3; D is unclear. The CDR3 contains 12 residues. The V gene lost 1 base and the J gene lost 8 bases, with 8 bases spanning the gap. Looked up from germline, CDR1 is SGHNT and CDR2 is YYREEE (reference sequence). The CDR3 here is CASSLWPGTQYF. CDR3 in DNA: TGTGCCAGCAGCTTGTGGCCAGGTACGCAGTATTTT.

This clone was observed a single time. The genes are TRBV6-1 and TRBJ2-1; 10 bases fit TRBD1. Germline V gene sequence: CDR1 MNHNS, CDR2 SASEGT. The CDR3 length is 15 residues. With V trimmed by 4 bases and J by 9 bases, 9 bases remained unmatched. CDR3 region: CASSVPGQGSGEQFF. The CDR3 nucleotides are TGTGCCAGCAGTGTCCCGGGACAGGGGTCGGGTGAGCAGTTCTTC.

CDR3 sequence (DNA): TGTGCCAGCAGTACTAGCGAACAAGAGACCCAGTACTTC. Its protein is CASSTSEQETQYF. The genes are TRBV7-7 and TRBJ2-5, with 7 bases aligning to TRBD2. The J segment lost 2 bases and the V segment lost 6 bases, leaving 3 bases of the junction unmatched. The germline V gene has CDR1 SSHAT and CDR2 FNYEAQ (reference sequence). This CDR3 contains 13 residues.

The rearrangement links TRBV5-8 to TRBJ1-3; D call uncertain. V lost 3 bases and J lost 2, with 18 bases in between. Germline V gene sequence: CDR1 SGHTS, CDR2 YDEGEE. The CDR3 totals 17 residues. The CDR3: CASSYRRGRLTGNTIYF. The CDR3 nucleotides read TGTGCCAGCAGCTACCGGAGAGGGAGGCTAACTGGAAACACCATATATTTT.

The chain employs TRBV18 and TRBJ1-2; maybe TRBD1 (6 bases). Germline V gives CDR1 KGHSH, CDR2 LQKENI. This CDR3 contains 12 residues. Trimming removed 3 bases from V and 10 bases from J, with 12 bases in between. The chain's CDR3 is CASSPRDTYYTF. For the CDR3, the DNA is TGTGCCAGCTCACCCCGGGACACTTACTACACCTTC.

The chain is built from TRBV29-1 and TRBJ2-7; 7 bases line up with TRBD1. The CDR3 extends over 13 amino acids. In germline, CDR1 is SQVTM, CDR2 ANQGSEA. V dropped 1 base and J dropped 4; count of bases not matched to a gene: 4. CDR3 nucleotide sequence: TGCAGCGTTGAAGGTTCCAGGGGGTACGAGCAGTACTTC. The encoded protein is CSVEGSRGYEQYF.

The rearrangement joins TRBV6-5 to TRBJ2-5; 9 bases are a match to TRBD2. In germline, CDR1 is MNHEY, CDR2 SVGAGI. The trim removed 2 bases at V and 1 base at J, leaving 5 bases unmatched. The CDR3 sequence is 16 residues long. In DNA form, the CDR3 reads TGTGCCAGCAGTTACGGCCCAGCGGGGGGCCAAGAGACCCAGTACTTC. This translates into CASSYGPAGGQETQYF.

The chain uses TRBV6-1 and TRBJ2-7, with 8 bases that match TRBD1. The CDR3 length is 14 residues. The germline V gene encodes CDR1 MNHNS and CDR2 SASEGT. The V and J ends lost 6 bases and 7 bases, in that order; junction bases with no gene match: 11. The CDR3 DNA reads as TGTGCCAGCAGGGGACAGGTTGGAAGCCGTGAGCAGTACTTC. Its translation is CASRGQVGSREQYF.

The chain carries TRBV10-3 and TRBJ2-1; weak D call: TRBD2 (6 bases). The V gene lost 0 bases and the J gene lost 0 bases, with 12 bases spanning the gap. CDR3 size: 17 residues. Per germline, CDR1 ENHRY and CDR2 SYGVKD. In DNA form, the CDR3 reads TGTGCCATCAGTGAGTCTAGCGGAAAAAGCTCCTACAATGAGCAGTTCTTC. Its translation: CAISESSGKSSYNEQFF.

The V call is TRBV10-2, the J call TRBJ1-6; D gene unclear. The CDR3 is made up of 16 amino acids. Germline V gives CDR1 WSHSY, CDR2 SAAADI. V lost 0 bases to trimming and J lost 9 bases, with 15 bases between them. The DNA of the CDR3 is TGCGCCAGCAGTGAGTCGACGGGGAGGGCTAGTTCACCCCTCCACTTT. This gives the protein CASSESTGRASSPLHF.

The chain is built from TRBV5-6 and TRBJ2-7; D is undetermined. This CDR3 comprises 11 residues. V lost 3 bases, J lost 7 bases, and 8 bases lay in between. Germline assignment: CDR1 SGHDT and CDR2 YYEEEE. The CDR3 DNA is TGTGCCAGCAGCTGGGGTGGAGAGCAGTACTTC. Translated: CASSWGGEQYF.

The J gene is TRBJ2-5, the V gene TRBV10-3, with 8 bases identical to TRBD1. Germline CDR1 reads ENHRY; CDR2 reads SYGVKD. CDR3 length: 13 residues. Unmatched junction bases numbered 5, after V lost 6 bases and J lost 5 bases. CDR3 region: CAIRTGAGETQYF. The CDR3 DNA is TGTGCCATCAGGACAGGGGCCGGGGAGACCCAGTACTTC.

The chain is built from TRBV5-1 and TRBJ2-7, with a possible D match to TRBD1 (6 bases). V was cut by 4 bases and J by 4 bases, with 12 bases left in between. The CDR3 length is 13 residues. In germline, CDR1 is SGHRS, CDR2 YFSETQ. CDR3 residues: CASSPRDTYEQYF. The CDR3 DNA reads TGCGCCAGCAGCCCCCGGGACACATACGAGCAGTACTTC.

The count of this clone is one. V gene TRBV4-2 combines with J gene TRBJ1-1; D is unresolved. Looked up from germline, CDR1 is LGHNA and CDR2 is YNFKEQ. The CDR3 contains 14 residues. The ends were cut back, 4 bases at V and 1 base at J, with 10 bases in the middle. CDR3 nucleotides: TGTGCCAGCAGCCCCGCCTTCCCGAACACTGAAGCTTTCTTT. Translating gives CASSPAFPNTEAFF.

V and J are TRBV18 and TRBJ1-3; TRBD1 matches at 7 bases. Trimming removed 3 bases from V and 4 bases from J; junction bases left unmatched: 3. The CDR3 is 14 amino acids. In germline, CDR1 is KGHSH, CDR2 LQKENI. CDR3 bases: TGTGCCAGCTCACCCACAGGGGTCGGAAACACCATATATTTT. Translation gives CASSPTGVGNTIYF.

The chain has TRBV20-1 and TRBJ1-1; maybe TRBD1 (5 bases). The CDR3 length is 11 residues. Trimming cost V 5 bases and J 9 bases, with 13 bases left between them. Germline CDR1 is DFQATT and CDR2 is SNEGSKA (reference sequence). CDR3 sequence reads: CSASGGGKAFF. In DNA, the CDR3 is TGCAGTGCTTCGGGGGGTGGGAAAGCTTTCTTT.

Here the CDR3 reads CASSHGGKQPNTEAFF. CDR3 bases: TGTGCCAGCAGTCATGGGGGAAAACAGCCTAACACTGAAGCTTTCTTT. The chain employs TRBV7-6 and TRBJ1-1; D might be TRBD1 (5 bases). The CDR3 has 16 residues. The germline gives CDR1 SGHVS, CDR2 FNYEAQ. Trimming took off 6 bases at V and 2 bases at J, with 19 bases between the two ends.

The chain couples TRBV2 to TRBJ1-1; possible D gene TRBD1, 5 bases. Germline V lookup: CDR1 SNHLY, CDR2 FYNNEI. The CDR3 is made up of 15 amino acids. Trimming left V 7 bases short and J 0 bases short, with 15 bases between. The CDR3 region is CASTFREFVNTEAFF. For the CDR3, the DNA is TGTGCCAGCACCTTCAGGGAATTTGTGAACACTGAAGCTTTCTTT.

This rearrangement joins TRBV6-1 to TRBJ1-2; D may be TRBD1 (5 bases). Trimming stripped 8 bases from V and 5 bases from J, with 12 bases between. This CDR3 contains 12 residues. Germline lookup yields CDR1 MNHNS and CDR2 SASEGT. CDR3 residues: CASSEQAYGYTF. The CDR3 coding sequence is TGTGCCAGCTCCGAACAGGCTTATGGCTACACCTTC.

The V gene is TRBV19, the J gene TRBJ2-7, with D perhaps being TRBD1 or TRBD2 (5 bases each). Trimming left V 2 bases short and J 3 bases short, with 8 bases between. Looked up from germline, CDR1 is LNHDA and CDR2 is SQIVND (reference sequence). This CDR3 is 13 amino acids long. CDR3 nucleotide sequence: TGTGCCAGTAGTATATCGAGGGGCTACGAGCAGTACTTC. It translates to CASSISRGYEQYF.

The CDR3 here is CASTHRGGSSYNEQFF. In DNA, the CDR3 is TGCGCCAGCACCCATCGGGGGGGGTCCTCCTACAATGAGCAGTTCTTC. The V gene is TRBV5-1, the J gene TRBJ2-1; 8 bases are a match to TRBD2. This CDR3 comprises 16 residues. V shed 6 bases, J shed 0 bases, and the junction held 8 bases outside the gene matches. CDR1 and CDR2 (germline): SGHRS, YFSETQ.

This clone is medium-sized within its sample. The gene calls are TRBV5-1 and TRBJ1-4; D possibly corresponds to TRBD1 (5 bases). CDR1 is SGHRS and CDR2 is YFSETQ in the germline V gene. The ends were cut back, 4 bases at V and 6 bases at J, with 16 bases in the middle. This CDR3 is 15 amino acids long. The CDR3 loop reads CASSPGAGEYEKLFF. The CDR3 nucleotides read TGCGCCAGCAGCCCAGGAGCGGGGGAGTATGAAAAACTGTTTTTT.

In DNA form, the CDR3 reads TGTGCCAGCAGCTTAAACCGGGACAATTTACAGTTCTTC. Its translation: CASSLNRDNLQFF. J is TRBJ2-1 and V is TRBV11-2; TRBD1 is a possible D gene (6 bases). The V end lost 2 bases, the J end lost 13 bases, and 15 bases lay between the germline ends. This CDR3 comprises 13 residues. The germline CDR1 and CDR2 sequences are SGHAT and FQNNGV.

The chain is built from TRBV19 and TRBJ1-5; 7 nucleotides match TRBD1. Germline loops: CDR1 LNHDA, CDR2 SQIVND (reference sequence). CDR3 size: 14 residues. With V trimmed by 1 base and J by 4 bases, 1 base remained unmatched. Here the CDR3 DNA reads TGTGCCAGTAGTATAGCCAGGGGGAATCAGCCCCAGCATTTT. Its translation: CASSIARGNQPQHF.

The chain is built from TRBV5-1 and TRBJ2-7; D possibly uses TRBD1 or TRBD2 (5 bases each). The CDR3 has 15 amino acids. Trimming shortened V by 0 bases and J by 1 base, and 11 bases separated the two germline ends. Per the germline V gene, CDR1 is SGHRS and CDR2 is YFSETQ. In DNA form, the CDR3 reads TGCGCCAGCAGCTTGGACGGGACCAGGTCCTACGAGCAGTACTTC. Its protein is CASSLDGTRSYEQYF.